The 8 T cell receptor beta chains below all came from one sample that was sequenced in a study of identical twins. TCRdb recomputed calls from the 5' RACE reads with MiXCR, one row per CDR3 protein. The sample records about 340,000 distinct CDR3 sequences, 9% to 15% being singletons. This same sample was also part of a study on yellow fever vaccine responses in identical twins.

The sequencing sample was made of CD8+ T cells sorted from blood. The receptors come from a woman between 18 and 29 years old in good health.

This clonotype has a count of ten or more. The J gene is TRBJ1-1, the V gene TRBV20-1; 7 nucleotides align to TRBD1. The CDR3 spans 11 residues. Germline CDR1 DFQATT, CDR2 SNEGSKA (reference sequence). V shed 4 bases, J shed 8 bases, and the junction held 4 bases outside the gene matches. CDR3 DNA: TGCAGTGCTAACGACAGGGAAGAAGCTTTCTTT. It yields the protein CSANDREEAFF.

The gene calls are TRBV10-2 and TRBJ2-7; no definite D call. The CDR3 consists of 11 residues. Trimming took 2 bases from V and 5 from J, leaving 4 bases between them. Germline CDR1 reads WSHSY; CDR2 reads SAAADI. This chain's CDR3 is CASSEIDEQYV. The CDR3 DNA sequence: TGCGCCAGCAGTGAGATCGACGAGCAGTACGTC.

The genes are TRBV20-1 and TRBJ2-6, with 8 bases lining up with TRBD1. Trimming at V came to 6 bases and at J to 0 bases, leaving 10 bases not matched to a gene. There are 17 residues in the CDR3. Germline lookup yields CDR1 DFQATT and CDR2 SNEGSKA (reference sequence). CDR3 nucleotide sequence: TGCAGTGCCGGCTATTACAGGGGGATCTCTGGGGCCAACGTCCTGACTTTC. Protein product: CSAGYYRGISGANVLTF.

This chain joins TRBV27 and TRBJ2-7; perhaps D is TRBD1 or TRBD2 (5 bases each). Trimming pared 0 bases from V and 5 bases from J, leaving 11 bases between. The CDR3 runs to 14 residues. Germline V lookup: CDR1 MNHEY, CDR2 SMNVEV (reference sequence). The chain's CDR3 is CASSLSTRGHEQYF. The CDR3 nucleotides read TGTGCCAGCAGTTTATCGACACGGGGCCACGAGCAGTACTTC.

This chain joins TRBV29-1 and TRBJ2-4; D uncertain. Germline V gene lookup returns CDR1 SQVTM and CDR2 ANQGSEA. This CDR3 is built from 11 residues. Trimming took 2 bases from V and 7 from J, leaving 6 bases between them. The CDR3 spells CSVEHLNIQYF. CDR3 nucleotide sequence: TGCAGCGTTGAACACCTGAACATTCAGTACTTC.

DNA of the CDR3: TGTGCCAGCAAGGGGGGAGGGGATACGCAGTATTTT. Its protein product is CASKGGGDTQYF. The chain recombines TRBV27 with TRBJ2-3; tentative D call: TRBD2 (7 bases). Looked up from germline, CDR1 is MNHEY and CDR2 is SMNVEV (reference sequence). The CDR3 covers 12 residues. V dropped 7 bases and J dropped 6 bases, with 11 bases sitting between them.

This clonotype was detected many times. The chain uses TRBV6-1 and TRBJ2-7; TRBD1 agrees at 7 bases. Germline V gene data show CDR1 as MNHNS and CDR2 as SASEGT. V trimming: 5 bases; J trimming: 4 bases; junction bases outside the gene matches: 8. The CDR3 is 14 amino acids. In DNA, the CDR3 is TGTGCCAGCAGTCTCGGACAGGTGGGGTACGAGCAGTACTTC. Translated, it gives CASSLGQVGYEQYF.

This clonotype was observed at least ten times. V gene TRBV11-2 combines with J gene TRBJ2-1; no definite D call. V shed 2 bases and J shed 4 bases, with 6 bases lying between them. The germline CDR1 and CDR2 sequences are SGHAT and FQNNGV. The CDR3 totals 13 residues. The CDR3 DNA sequence: TGTGCCAGCAGCTTATTACAGTACAATGAGCAGTTCTTC. As protein: CASSLLQYNEQFF.